The T cell receptor beta chain described here comes from a study of T cell responses to AZD1222 COVID-19 vaccine. Sequencing was performed with immunoSEQ multiplex PCR; in TCRdb, only in-frame clones are kept and a portion is missing. The sample holds 150,000 or so clones, under 95% seen once. Comment on this clone: Its antigen is still unknown. Other DNA sequences in the same sample also yield this CDR3.

The CDR3 totals 14 residues. Trimming removed 4 bases at V and 1 base at J, with 9 bases between. The germline V gene encodes CDR1 SGHRS and CDR2 YFSETQ. Whole-study results and caveats: The sample set comprised mostly white British donors with more females, and clonal diversity was possibly underestimated.

The genes are TRBV5-1 and TRBJ1-3; D gene ambiguous. This clonotype was sampled from an adult in good health. The material was peripheral blood, obtained on day 0 of MenACWY control vaccination. CDR3 loop: CASSPGDSGNTIYF. CDR3 bases: TGCGCCAGCAGCCCCGGGGATTCTGGAAACACCATATATTTT.